Listed below are T cell receptor beta chains from one sample, sequenced in a study of graft-versus-host responses after intestinal transplantation. Their target antigens are unknown. The assay was immunoSEQ multiplex PCR, and TCRdb's table has in-frame clones only and misses some. Of about 120,000 clones in the sample, roughly nine tenths were seen once. The sequencing here drew on unstimulated CD4+ T cells sorted from spleen or lymph node cells, taken before intestinal transplant. The receptors derive from a human donor who received an intestinal transplant. The CDR3 runs from the conserved cysteine through the conserved F or W. The D gene is left open where the match is weak. Clone size is not always given. Where it is, it says once, few, many or a class for expanded clones.

D gene	V gene	clone size	J gene	CDR3 protein	CDR3 DNA
NA	TRBV20-1	NA	TRBJ1-1	CSVQWNTEAFF	TGCAGTGTACAGTGGAACACTGAAGCTTTCTTT
TRBD1	TRBV19	NA	TRBJ1-1	CASSIDPRGTGMNTEAFF	TGTGCCAGTAGTATAGACCCGAGAGGGACAGGGATGAACACTGAAGCTTTCTTT
NA	TRBV13	NA	TRBJ1-1	CASSLTDRGEAFF	TGTGCCAGCAGCTTAACCGACCGAGGTGAAGCTTTCTTT
NA	TRBV25-1	NA	TRBJ2-1	CASSLPTGFEQFF	TGTGCCAGCAGTTTACCCACAGGGTTTGAGCAGTTCTTC
NA	TRBV12-5	once	TRBJ2-5	CASGLGGGETQYF	TGTGCTAGTGGTTTGGGGGGCGGCGAGACCCAGTACTTC
NA	TRBV7-9	NA	TRBJ2-5	CASSTWGGRRPETQYF	TGTGCCAGCAGCACGTGGGGGGGCCGAAGGCCAGAGACCCAGTACTTC
TRBD2	TRBV6-7	once	TRBJ2-7	CASSYSRLAGVYEQYF	TGTGCCAGCAGTTACAGTCGGCTAGCGGGAGTATACGAGCAGTACTTC
NA	TRBV7-9	NA	TRBJ2-2	CASTRPGQPNTGELFF	TGTGCCAGCACGCGACCCGGCCAGCCGAACACCGGGGAGTTGTTTTTT
TRBD1	TRBV9	NA	TRBJ2-3	CASSPGTGADTQYF	TGTGCCAGCAGCCCCGGGACAGGGGCGGATACGCAGTATTTT
TRBD1	TRBV30	NA	TRBJ1-6	CAWRYDRGNSPLHF	TGTGCCTGGAGATACGACAGGGGCAATTCACCCCTCCACTTT
TRBD1	TRBV19	NA	TRBJ1-1	CASSGQANTEAFF	TGTGCCAGCTCGGGACAGGCGAACACTGAAGCTTTCTTT
TRBD1	TRBV4-3	few	TRBJ1-1	CASSQLGTGHTEAFF	TGCGCCAGCAGCCAACTTGGGACAGGGCACACTGAAGCTTTCTTT
NA	TRBV6-5	NA	TRBJ2-5	CASYGPGEETQYF	TGTGCCAGCTATGGTCCAGGGGAAGAGACCCAGTACTTC
TRBD1	TRBV10-3	NA	TRBJ1-1	CAIRDRGDTEAFF	TGTGCCATCAGAGACAGGGGAGACACTGAAGCTTTCTTT
TRBD1	TRBV2	NA	TRBJ1-2	CASSGWDRGYYGYTF	TGTGCCAGCAGTGGGTGGGACAGGGGGTACTATGGCTACACCTTC
TRBD1	TRBV7-2	once	TRBJ2-7	CASSLAAGGGYEQYF	TGTGCCAGCAGCTTAGCGGCAGGGGGCGGCTACGAGCAGTACTTC
NA	TRBV15	NA	TRBJ2-7	CATSSRGSSSYEQYF	TGTGCCACCAGCAGCAGAGGCTCTAGCTCCTACGAGCAGTACTTC
NA	TRBV19	NA	TRBJ2-7	CARTGDEQYF	TGTGCCAGGACAGGCGACGAGCAGTACTTC
TRBD1	TRBV15	NA	TRBJ2-7	CATSRNTGTGKGEQYF	TGTGCCACCAGCAGAAACACCGGGACAGGGAAGGGCGAGCAGTACTTC